The source of this T cell receptor (beta chain) is a study of T-cell reconstitution after alpha-beta-depleted transplantation in children. Broader study findings: Counts and diversity of T cells one year after transplant came mostly from newly produced T cells. Expanded graft clones, several hundred of them, were reportedly the source of alpha-beta T cells about two months after transplant. The high TCRbeta diversity at day 60 in some patients came from surviving recipient T cells and thymic progenitors.

A TCRbeta library incorporating unique molecular identifiers was prepared. Each CDR3 protein gets one entry after TCRdb re-called the PCR reads with MiXCR. The top ten hold around 38% of the sample, which has about 27,000 distinct CDR3 sequences, 15% to 20% seen once. Details on this clonotype: The antigen remains undetermined.

The TCR originated in a male patient between 2 and 10 years old who had a stem cell transplant for acute lymphoblastic leukemia, so the T cells may come from the graft donor. The sequenced sample was PBMCs, mostly from graft donor cells, obtained 60 days after TCRalphabeta/CD19-depleted stem cell transplant.

As DNA, the CDR3 is TGTGCCAGCTCACCCCGGACAGCCGAAGCTTTCTTT. Protein sequence: CASSPRTAEAFF. This sequence joins TRBV18 and TRBJ1-1; D may be TRBD1 (6 bases). Trimming cost V 3 bases and J 8 bases, with 10 bases left between them. The CDR3 consists of 12 residues. Germline CDR1 is KGHSH and CDR2 is LQKENI.